This passage covers 29 T cell receptor beta chains from one sample sequenced in a study of T cell responses to AZD1222 COVID-19 vaccine. Only in-frame clones appear in the TCRdb table, and some are missing; sequencing was by immunoSEQ multiplex PCR. This table holds 110,000 to 150,000 clones, around nine tenths found once. Here the sequenced sample was peripheral blood, taken on day 0 of AZD1222 vaccination. The source of these receptors is an adult in good health.

V usage is TRBV2 and J usage is TRBJ2-2; D ambiguous. The CDR3 spans 13 residues. The germline V and J ends were trimmed by 4 bases and 8 bases, with 11 bases remaining between them. In germline, CDR1 is SNHLY, CDR2 FYNNEI. In DNA form, the CDR3 reads TGTGCCAGCAGTGCCATAAGGAAGGGGGAGCTGTTTTTT. Encoded protein: CASSAIRKGELFF.

J is TRBJ2-7 and V is TRBV12-5, with 10 positions matching TRBD1. The V gene end was trimmed by 5 bases and the J gene end by 5 bases; junction bases not matched to a gene: 6. CDR1 LGHNT and CDR2 FRNRAP come from the germline V gene. This CDR3 has 14 residues. CDR3 DNA sequence: TGTGCTAGTGGTCTGGGACAGGGGAGTGACGAGCAGTACTTC. It yields the protein CASGLGQGSDEQYF.

The rearrangement links TRBV7-2 to TRBJ1-1; D gene ambiguous. Germline V CDR1 and CDR2: SGHTA, FQGNSA. Trimming stripped 3 bases from V and 1 base from J, with 12 bases between. The CDR3 is 15 amino acids. For the CDR3, the DNA is TGTGCCAGCAGCTTGAACCGAGGGAGGAACACTGAAGCTTTCTTT. Amino acid sequence: CASSLNRGRNTEAFF.

Regarding this clone: Other DNA sequences in the same sample also yield this CDR3. The V gene is TRBV6-5, the J gene TRBJ1-2; D is undetermined. Germline loops: CDR1 MNHEY, CDR2 SVGAGI. The V and J ends lost 7 bases and 2 bases respectively, with 8 bases between them. This CDR3 spans 12 amino acids. The CDR3 DNA is TGTGCCAGCACCACGGGGAACTATGGCTACACCTTC. Protein: CASTTGNYGYTF.

This clone was observed a single time. The J gene is TRBJ1-3, the V gene TRBV30; 7 bases are shared with TRBD1. The CDR3 runs to 14 residues. Looked up from germline, CDR1 is GTSNPN and CDR2 is SVGIG (reference sequence). After removal of 3 bases from V and 4 bases from J, the junction contained 6 bases not matched to a gene. The DNA for the CDR3 is TGTGCCTGGAGAGCGGGACAGCCCGGAAACACCATATATTTT. Amino acids: CAWRAGQPGNTIYF.

The CDR3: CASSQRGQRQCYGYTF. The DNA for the CDR3 is TGCGCCAGCAGTCAACGGGGACAGCGGCAGTGCTATGGCTACACCTTC. V is TRBV23-1 and J is TRBJ1-2; TRBD1 aligns across 7 bases. TRBV23-1 is flagged as an ORF with uncertain function. The CDR3 consists of 16 residues. Trimming at V came to 2 bases and at J to 4 bases, leaving 10 bases not matched to a gene.

Here the CDR3 DNA reads TGTGCCAGCAGTTTTAAGCCGGTTAAAAACAATGAGCAGTTCTTC. Protein sequence: CASSFKPVKNNEQFF. This rearrangement joins TRBV27 to TRBJ2-1; no clear D. Germline CDR1 is MNHEY and CDR2 is SMNVEV (reference sequence). V gave up 3 bases and J gave up 5 bases, with 14 bases separating them. The CDR3 consists of 15 residues.

The J gene is TRBJ1-1, the V gene TRBV12-3 or TRBV12-4; D not resolved. With 6 bases removed from V and 0 bases from J, the gap between germline ends came to 8 bases. The CDR3 is 13 amino acids. The CDR3 region is CASSSTMNTEAFF. Here the CDR3 DNA reads TGTGCCAGCAGCTCAACCATGAACACTGAAGCTTTCTTT.

This chain uses TRBV3-1 (or the pseudogene TRBV3-2) with TRBJ2-1; 11 bases fit TRBD2. V lost 0 bases and J lost 3; bases outside the gene matches: 13. CDR3 size: 20 residues. Germline-derived CDR1 and CDR2 are LGHDT and YNNKEL (reference sequence). CDR3 residues: CASSQDGLAGGPAYYNEQFF. The DNA of the CDR3 is TGTGCCAGCAGCCAAGATGGGCTAGCGGGGGGTCCAGCTTACTACAATGAGCAGTTCTTC.

There are a few counts of this clone. CDR3 DNA: TGTGCCAGGTGGAAGAGGATCCAAGAGACCCAGTACTTC. It translates to CARWKRIQETQYF. The chain joins TRBV10-3 to TRBJ2-5; D unresolved. V was shortened by 10 bases and J by 1 base, with 13 bases between the two germline ends. The V gene's germline CDR1 is ENHRY and CDR2 SYGVKD. This CDR3 is built from 13 residues.

The chain joins TRBV7-9 to TRBJ2-1; D call uncertain. V was shortened by 6 bases and J by 4 bases, with 10 bases between the two germline ends. Germline V gene data show CDR1 as SEHNR and CDR2 as FQNEAQ (reference sequence). CDR3 length: 13 residues. The CDR3 loop reads CASRLTVYNEQFF. DNA of the CDR3: TGTGCCAGCAGATTGACTGTATACAATGAGCAGTTCTTC.

The chain couples TRBV27 to TRBJ2-7; D not resolved. Germline assignment: CDR1 MNHEY and CDR2 SMNVEV (reference sequence). The ends were cut back, 8 bases at V and 0 bases at J, with 17 bases in the middle. The CDR3 is made up of 15 amino acids. CDR3 amino acids: CASRTAPERSYEQYF. The CDR3 DNA reads TGTGCCAGCCGTACCGCCCCGGAGCGCTCCTACGAGCAGTACTTC.

This chain uses TRBV12-3 or TRBV12-4 with TRBJ1-2, with 9 bases aligning to TRBD1. The ends lost 4 bases at V and 7 bases at J; junction bases unmatched: 4. The CDR3 consists of 13 residues. CDR3 loop: CASSWGTGFGYTF. As DNA, the CDR3 is TGTGCCAGCAGTTGGGGGACAGGGTTTGGCTACACCTTC.

This chain joins TRBV7-2 and TRBJ2-5, with a weak D call TRBD1 (5 bases). From germline, CDR1 is SGHTA and CDR2 FQGNSA. This CDR3 spans 15 amino acids. Trimming took 6 bases from V and 7 from J, leaving 21 bases between them. The CDR3 region is CASRPHDSPGGTQYF. In DNA form, the CDR3 reads TGTGCCAGCAGACCCCATGACAGTCCAGGTGGGACCCAGTACTTC. The whole variable domain, remainder taken from reference TRBV7-2 and TRBJ2-5, is GAGVSQSPSNKVTEKGKDVELRCDPISGHTALYWYRQSLGQGLEFLIYFQGNSAPDKSGLPSDRFSAERTGGSVSTLTIQRTQQEDSAVYLCASRPHDSPGGTQYFGPGTRLLVL.

The rearrangement joins TRBV24-1 to TRBJ2-2; D is perhaps TRBD2 (5 bases). Trimming shortened V by 5 bases and J by 4 bases, and 13 bases separated the two germline ends. The germline gives CDR1 KGHDR, CDR2 SFDVKD. CDR3 length equals 15 residues. The CDR3 protein is CATSAERESTGELFF. CDR3 nucleotides: TGTGCCACCAGTGCGGAGAGGGAATCCACCGGGGAGCTGTTTTTT.

The CDR3 spells CAISAGLYEQYF. DNA for the CDR3: TGTGCCATCAGTGCGGGCCTGTACGAGCAGTACTTC. V usage is TRBV10-3 and J usage is TRBJ2-7; D gene unclear. The CDR3 consists of 12 residues. V was pared by 4 bases and J by 4 bases, with 8 bases between. Germline V gene sequence: CDR1 ENHRY, CDR2 SYGVKD.

The chain couples TRBV29-1 to TRBJ1-1, with D maybe TRBD1 (6 bases). Germline V gene data show CDR1 as SQVTM and CDR2 as ANQGSEA. Trimming took 6 bases from V and 0 from J, leaving 14 bases between them. This CDR3 is built from 14 residues. CDR3 coding DNA: TGCAGCGTCTGGGAGAACAGGGTGAACACTGAAGCTTTCTTT. Its translation: CSVWENRVNTEAFF.

The chain employs TRBV3-1 (or the pseudogene TRBV3-2) and TRBJ1-4; D unresolved. Trimming stripped 0 bases from V and 8 bases from J, with 13 bases between. CDR3 length equals 15 residues. The germline gives CDR1 LGHDT, CDR2 YNNKEL (reference sequence). The CDR3 protein is CASSQDPGGREKLFF. As DNA, the CDR3 is TGTGCCAGCAGCCAAGATCCCGGTGGTAGGGAAAAACTGTTTTTT.

This clone was found a few times. The V gene is TRBV27, the J gene TRBJ1-1; TRBD1 might be the D (6 bases). Deletions cut 8 bases from V and 4 bases from J, with 14 bases between. This CDR3 contains 13 residues. The germline gives CDR1 MNHEY, CDR2 SMNVEV (reference sequence). Here the CDR3 reads CASGLTGFTEAFF. CDR3 nucleotide sequence: TGTGCCAGCGGGCTCACAGGGTTCACTGAAGCTTTCTTT.

Here the CDR3 DNA reads TGTGCCAGCAGCCCCCGGACAGGGGAAGATACAGATACGCAGTATTTT. Translating it yields CASSPRTGEDTDTQYF. The chain uses TRBV9 and TRBJ2-3, with TRBD1 matching over 9 bases. V gave up 4 bases and J gave up 3 bases; unmatched junction bases: 9. Germline loops: CDR1 SGDLS, CDR2 YYNGEE. This CDR3 has 16 residues. The variable domain in full, with the rest retrieved from reference TRBV9 and TRBJ2-3, is DSGVTQTPKHLITATGQRVTLRCSPRSGDLSVYWYQQSLDQGLQFLIQYYNGEERAKGNILERFSAQQFPDLHSELNLSSLELGDSALYFCASSPRTGEDTDTQYFGPGTRLTVL.

The chain carries TRBV4-2 and TRBJ2-6, with TRBD2 as a possible D gene (6 bases). The CDR3 loop spans 17 amino acids. Trimming shortened V by 5 bases and J by 1 base, and 15 bases separated the two germline ends. Germline V gives CDR1 LGHNA, CDR2 YNFKEQ. The CDR3: CASSGGPGVSGANVLTF. CDR3 DNA: TGTGCCAGCAGCGGAGGGCCGGGGGTGTCTGGGGCCAACGTCCTGACTTTC.

The chain joins TRBV19 to TRBJ2-3; D uncertain. Looked up from germline, CDR1 is LNHDA and CDR2 is SQIVND (reference sequence). V was pared by 3 bases and J by 9 bases, with 10 bases between. CDR3 length equals 12 residues. CDR3 sequence reads: CASSIVRQTQYF. In DNA form, the CDR3 reads TGTGCCAGTAGTATTGTCCGGCAGACGCAGTATTTT. The whole variable domain, remainder taken from reference TRBV19 and TRBJ2-3, is DGGITQSPKYLFRKEGQNVTLSCEQNLNHDAMYWYRQDPGQGLRLIYYSQIVNDFQKGDIAEGYSVSREKKESFPLTVTSAQKNPTAFYLCASSIVRQTQYFGPGTRLTVL.

This sequence joins TRBV10-1 and TRBJ1-2, with a weak D call TRBD1 (5 bases). The CDR3 length is 14 residues. V gave up 0 bases and J gave up 9 bases, with 14 bases separating them. The germline V gene has CDR1 WNHNN and CDR2 SYGVQD (reference sequence). The CDR3 DNA sequence: TGCGCCAGCAGTGAGTCGTCCAGGGAGTACAGCTACACCTTC. Amino acids: CASSESSREYSYTF.

The J gene is TRBJ1-1, the V gene TRBV6-6; D gene unclear. Trimming left V 6 bases short and J 1 base short, with 9 bases between. Germline assignment: CDR1 MNHNY and CDR2 SVGAGI (reference sequence). CDR3 length: 13 amino acids. The CDR3 region has the DNA TGTGCCAGCAGCCCCCCCGGGAACACTGAAGCTTTCTTT. Protein sequence: CASSPPGNTEAFF.

The chain employs TRBV19 and TRBJ1-5; D remains unclear. This CDR3 has 13 residues. Trimming left V 5 bases short and J 1 base short, with 6 bases between. Germline V gives CDR1 LNHDA, CDR2 SQIVND (reference sequence). CDR3 sequence reads: CASSQGSNQPQHF. CDR3 DNA sequence: TGTGCCAGTAGTCAAGGGAGCAATCAGCCCCAGCATTTT.

The chain has TRBV9 and TRBJ1-3, with a weak D call TRBD1 (6 bases). The CDR3 spans 16 residues. Germline loops: CDR1 SGDLS, CDR2 YYNGEE. Trimming cost V 4 bases and J 2 bases, with 16 bases left between them. The CDR3 region has the DNA TGTGCCAGCAGCCGGGACACTTCCCAGCCTGGAAACACCATATATTTT. Translation: CASSRDTSQPGNTIYF.

The gene calls are TRBV6-2 or TRBV6-3 and TRBJ1-5, with a weak D call TRBD1 (5 bases). The CDR3 sequence is 15 residues long. V was shortened by 6 bases and J by 0 bases, with 12 bases between the two germline ends. Per germline, CDR1 MNHEY and CDR2 SVGEGT. This CDR3 reads CASSRDGYSNQPQHF. In DNA, the CDR3 is TGTGCCAGCAGCCGGGACGGATATAGCAATCAGCCCCAGCATTTT.

CDR3 DNA: TGTGCCAGCAGCCAATTTCTCGGTCGACAGCTGAGCACAGATACGCAGTATTTT. Protein sequence: CASSQFLGRQLSTDTQYF. The chain links TRBV4-2 to TRBJ2-3, with a weak D call TRBD1 (5 bases). Germline loops: CDR1 LGHNA, CDR2 YNFKEQ. The CDR3 extends over 18 amino acids. The ends were cut back, 2 bases at V and 0 bases at J, with 18 bases in the middle.

The chain uses TRBV21-1 and TRBJ2-7; the DNA was not compared with TRBD1, the D call given in the table. TRBV21-1 is designated a pseudogene. CDR3 size: 15 residues. The CDR3 DNA reads TGTGCCAGCAGCACCTCCTGGGACAGGGCCTACGAGCAGTACTTC. This sequence encodes CASSTSWDRAYEQYF.